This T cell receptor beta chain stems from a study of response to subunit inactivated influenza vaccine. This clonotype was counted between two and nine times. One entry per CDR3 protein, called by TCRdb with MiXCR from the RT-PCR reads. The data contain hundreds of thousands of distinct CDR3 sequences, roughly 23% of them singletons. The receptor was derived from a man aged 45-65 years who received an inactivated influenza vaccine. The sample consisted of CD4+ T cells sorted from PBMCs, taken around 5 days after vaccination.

CDR3 sequence reads: CASSLPDPRDTQYF. The CDR3 DNA reads as TGTGCCAGCAGTCTCCCCGACCCCAGAGATACGCAGTATTTT. The rearrangement joins TRBV6-1 to TRBJ2-3; unclear D gene. The CDR3 spans 14 residues. V was cut by 5 bases and J by 5 bases, with 14 bases left in between. In germline, CDR1 is MNHNS, CDR2 SASEGT.